The present T cell receptor (beta chain) was sequenced within a study of blood T cell repertoires in COVID-19. Study at large: T cells, B-cell-depleted T cells, or PBMCs supplied cDNA or gDNA.

The CDR3 covers 13 residues. The V gene's germline CDR1 is PRHDT and CDR2 FYEKMQ (reference sequence). The V end lost 4 bases, the J end lost 4 bases, and 8 bases lay between the germline ends. Seattle cases were enrolled at active infection and followed longitudinally. In the study's own analysis: Nucleated cell counts were estimated from reference gene primer amplification. The assay was immunoSEQ multiplex PCR, and TCRdb's table has in-frame clones only and misses some. From that table come the V and J calls and clone size; the DNA was used to work out D and trimming. The sample consists of roughly 150,000 clones, 85% to 95% of them appearing once.

The chain carries TRBV13 and TRBJ1-5; D is unresolved. The TCR was taken from a woman in her fifties or sixties with COVID-19, enrolled during active disease. What was sequenced was peripheral blood. In DNA form, the CDR3 reads TGTGCCAGCAGCTATGGCCGAAATCAGCCCCAGCATTTT. Translated: CASSYGRNQPQHF.